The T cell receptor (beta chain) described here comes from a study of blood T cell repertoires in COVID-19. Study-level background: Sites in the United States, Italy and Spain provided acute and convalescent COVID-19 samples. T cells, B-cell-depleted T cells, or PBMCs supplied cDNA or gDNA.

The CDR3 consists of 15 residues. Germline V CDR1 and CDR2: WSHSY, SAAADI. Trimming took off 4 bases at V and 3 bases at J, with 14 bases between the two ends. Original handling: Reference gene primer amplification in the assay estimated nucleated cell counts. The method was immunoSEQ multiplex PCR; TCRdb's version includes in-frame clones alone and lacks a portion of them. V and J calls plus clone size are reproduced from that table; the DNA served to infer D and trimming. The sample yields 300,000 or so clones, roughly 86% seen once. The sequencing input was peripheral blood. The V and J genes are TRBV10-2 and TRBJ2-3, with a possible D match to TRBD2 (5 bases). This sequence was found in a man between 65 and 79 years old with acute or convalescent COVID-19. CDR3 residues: CASSGAGPRTDTQYF. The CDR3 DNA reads TGCGCCAGCAGTGGTGCGGGCCCGAGGACAGATACGCAGTATTTT.